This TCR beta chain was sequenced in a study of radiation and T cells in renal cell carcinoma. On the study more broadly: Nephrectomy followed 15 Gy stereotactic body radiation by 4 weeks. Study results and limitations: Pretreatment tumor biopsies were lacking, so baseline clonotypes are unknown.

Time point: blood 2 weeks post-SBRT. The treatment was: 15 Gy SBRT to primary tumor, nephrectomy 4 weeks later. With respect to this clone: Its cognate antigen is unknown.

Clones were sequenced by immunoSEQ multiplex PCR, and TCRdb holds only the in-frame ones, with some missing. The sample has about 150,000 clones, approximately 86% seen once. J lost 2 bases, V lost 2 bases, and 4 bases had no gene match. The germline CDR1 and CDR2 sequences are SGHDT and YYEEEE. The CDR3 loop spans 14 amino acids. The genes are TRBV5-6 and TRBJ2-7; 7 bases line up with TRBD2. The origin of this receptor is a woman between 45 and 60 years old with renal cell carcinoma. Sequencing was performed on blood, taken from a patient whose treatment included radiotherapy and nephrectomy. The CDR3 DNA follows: TGTGCCAGCAGCTTCCGACTAGCACCCTACGAGCAGTACTTC. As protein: CASSFRLAPYEQYF.